The entry below describes one T cell receptor beta chain. What it recognizes is unknown. Libraries were prepared by immunoSEQ multiplex PCR; TCRdb keeps only in-frame clonotypes and omits some of them. The sample has millions of clones; roughly 91% are singletons. The source of the sample is a study of shared clonotypes between healthy human individuals. Study-level points and caveats: Estimated clonotype richness was generally higher in naive than memory subsets.

CD45RO-negative, CCR7-selected cells formed the naive CD8 fraction, which excluded terminally differentiated effector memory CD45RA+ cells. Healthy adults negative for HIV, lacking recent acute infections or vaccinations, served as donors. Germline CDR1 MNHEY, CDR2 SMNVEV (reference sequence). This CDR3 region has 14 residues. Trimming pared 7 bases from V and 2 bases from J, leaving 15 bases between. The receptor was isolated from a man between 18 and 29 years old in good health. Some clones in this sample may be carry-over from other donors' samples. What was sequenced was naive CD8+ T cells from PBMCs. This rearrangement joins TRBV27 to TRBJ2-7, with D perhaps matching TRBD1 or TRBD2 (6 bases each). The CDR3 bases are TGTGCCAGCAAAACCGGGGGCAGAGCCTACGAGCAGTACTTC. Translation gives CASKTGGRAYEQYF.